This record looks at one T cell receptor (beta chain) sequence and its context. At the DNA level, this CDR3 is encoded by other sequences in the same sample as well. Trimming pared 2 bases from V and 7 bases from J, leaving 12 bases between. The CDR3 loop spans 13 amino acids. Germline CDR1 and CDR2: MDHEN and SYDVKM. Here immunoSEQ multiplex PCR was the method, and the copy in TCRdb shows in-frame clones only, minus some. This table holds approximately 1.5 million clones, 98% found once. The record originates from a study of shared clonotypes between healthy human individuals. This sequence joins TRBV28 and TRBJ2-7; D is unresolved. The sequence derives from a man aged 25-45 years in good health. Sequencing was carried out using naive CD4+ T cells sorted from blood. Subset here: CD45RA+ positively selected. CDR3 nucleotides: TGTGCCAGCAGTTTACGGCTAGTGAGGGAGCAGTACTTC. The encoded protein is CASSLRLVREQYF.